A single sample is the source of the 8 T cell receptor beta chains below, sequenced in a study of shared clonotypes between healthy human individuals. Clones were sequenced by immunoSEQ multiplex PCR, and TCRdb holds only the in-frame ones, with some missing. Found here are some 500,000 clones, about 74% of them singletons; the top ten hold 12%. Sequenced material: PBMCs. The receptors here all came from a middle-aged woman in good health. Some clones in this sample may be carry-over from other donors' samples.

This clone came up many times. The V gene is TRBV4-2, the J gene TRBJ2-5, with TRBD1 identical over 7 bases. Germline loops: CDR1 LGHNA, CDR2 YNFKEQ. V lost 0 bases and J lost 5; bases outside the gene matches: 6. The length of the CDR3 is 15 residues. The CDR3 is CASSQEQQGSETQYF. CDR3 coding DNA: TGTGCCAGCAGCCAAGAGCAACAGGGGTCGGAGACCCAGTACTTC.

Turning to this clone: This sample includes further DNA sequences coding for the same CDR3. The V gene is TRBV30, the J gene TRBJ1-2, with 8 bases matching TRBD1. V shed 1 base, J shed 3 bases, and the junction held 1 base outside the gene matches. The germline V gene encodes CDR1 GTSNPN and CDR2 SVGIG (reference sequence). This CDR3 is 13 amino acids long. The CDR3 DNA sequence: TGTGCCTGGAGTGCGACAGGGGACTATGGCTACACCTTC. Its translation: CAWSATGDYGYTF.

Note on this clone: Other DNA variants within this sample encode the same CDR3. The chain recombines TRBV27 with TRBJ1-2; 7 positions agree with TRBD1. The germline V gene has CDR1 MNHEY and CDR2 SMNVEV (reference sequence). V shed 6 bases, J shed 2 bases, and the junction held 6 bases outside the gene matches. CDR3 length equals 14 residues. The CDR3 bases are TGTGCCAGCAGCCCGGGACAGTCAAACTATGGCTACACCTTC. It yields the protein CASSPGQSNYGYTF.

This rearrangement joins TRBV28 to TRBJ2-5; D may be TRBD1 (6 bases). CDR1 is MDHEN and CDR2 is SYDVKM in the germline V gene. The CDR3 loop spans 15 amino acids. Deletions cut 3 bases from V and 0 bases from J, with 11 bases between. The CDR3 sequence: CASSLLTGNQETQYF. The CDR3 nucleotides read TGTGCCAGCAGTTTGTTAACAGGGAACCAAGAGACCCAGTACTTC.

V is TRBV19 and J is TRBJ1-5, with TRBD1 as a possible D gene (6 bases). Trimming shortened V by 8 bases and J by 3 bases, and 14 bases separated the two germline ends. From germline, CDR1 is LNHDA and CDR2 SQIVND (reference sequence). The CDR3 has 14 residues. The CDR3 is CASDRGGLNQPQHF. CDR3 nucleotide sequence: TGTGCCAGTGACCGCGGGGGCCTCAATCAGCCCCAGCATTTT.

The V gene is TRBV28, the J gene TRBJ2-3; 7 positions match TRBD2. J lost 0 bases, V lost 3 bases, and 6 bases had no gene match. The CDR3 covers 16 residues. CDR1 MDHEN and CDR2 SYDVKM come from the germline V gene. The CDR3: CASSLWGSGSTDTQYF. The DNA of the CDR3 is TGTGCCAGCAGTTTGTGGGGTAGCGGGAGCACAGATACGCAGTATTTT. Variable domain in full (rest from reference TRBV28 and TRBJ2-3): DVKVTQSSRYLVKRTGEKVFLECVQDMDHENMFWYRQDPGLGLRLIYFSYDVKMKEKGDIPEGYSVSREKKERFSLILESASTNQTSMYLCASSLWGSGSTDTQYFGPGTRLTVL.

This clone was seen only once. This sequence joins TRBV29-1 and TRBJ2-2; 9 bases match TRBD2. This CDR3 region has 14 residues. With 7 bases clipped from V and 6 bases from J, the junction kept 9 bases outside the gene matches. The germline gives CDR1 SQVTM, CDR2 ANQGSEA. Here the CDR3 DNA reads TGCAGCGCCCTGGGCGCGGGAGGGGCCGGGGAGCTGTTTTTT. Translating gives CSALGAGGAGELFF.

Remarks on this clone: The same CDR3 arises from other DNA sequences in this sample as well. The rearrangement joins TRBV6-6 to TRBJ2-5; tentatively, D is TRBD1 (6 bases). The CDR3 length is 13 residues. The V gene lost 6 bases and the J gene lost 1 base, with 9 bases spanning the gap. Germline V gene data show CDR1 as MNHNY and CDR2 as SVGAGI (reference sequence). The CDR3 DNA is TGTGCCAGCAGCCAGGACAGCCAAGAGACCCAGTACTTC. It translates to CASSQDSQETQYF.